This T cell receptor beta chain came from a study of T cell responses to AZD1222 COVID-19 vaccine. Study-level points and caveats: The number of AZD1222 recipients seropositive at baseline was only five to seven. Donors were mostly white British, more females; clonal diversity possibly underestimated.

As concerns this clone: Its target is not known.

Assay used: immunoSEQ multiplex PCR; TCRdb lists only in-frame clones, some missing. The sample yields about 170,000 clones, 80% to 90% seen once. This TCR was sampled from an adult in good health. The sample consisted of peripheral blood, taken on day 0 of AZD1222 vaccination.

The CDR3 DNA sequence: TGTGCCAGCAGTGAATGGACAAAGGGTTCACCCCTCCACTTT. Translating it yields CASSEWTKGSPLHF. The chain has TRBV25-1 and TRBJ1-6; tentatively, D is TRBD1 (5 bases). Per germline, CDR1 MGHDK and CDR2 SYGVNS. This CDR3 contains 14 residues. Trimming shortened V by 1 base and J by 9 bases, and 10 bases separated the two germline ends.